This TCR beta chain was documented in a study of shared clonotypes between healthy human individuals. Study-wide results and limits: Researchers sampled blood only, noting tissue repertoires likely differ.

The deep-level immunoSEQ assay was used. Roughly 27,000 T cell genomes, or about 0.3 ug DNA, went into replicate PCRs of unsorted PBMC. Profiling relied on immunoSEQ multiplex PCR, and the TCRdb table lists in-frame clones only, not all of them. The sample shows fewer than 600,000 clones, about four fifths of them seen only once. About 90 million PBMCs were counted before genomic DNA extraction. The CDR3 has 15 residues. The germline gives CDR1 SGHDN, CDR2 FVKESK. Trimming left V 1 base short and J 7 bases short, with 16 bases between. Points on this clone: What it binds is not known.

This chain joins TRBV14 and TRBJ1-2; D is ambiguous. Sequenced sample: PBMCs. This clonotype was sampled from a woman aged 35 to 49 in good health. Some clones in this sample may be carry-over from other donors' samples. The CDR3 nucleotides read TGTGCCAGCAGCCAAGGCCCCCCGGGGTTTGGTGGCTACACCTTC. Translation gives CASSQGPPGFGGYTF.